Sequencing of this T cell receptor beta chain was carried out in a study of T cells in Graves' hyperthyroidism and ophthalmopathy. Germline loops: CDR1 LGHDT, CDR2 YNNKEL (reference sequence). The CDR3 runs 16 residues. On this clonotype itself: A junction boundary mismatches the germline segment, possibly from a read error.

There were TCR beta CDR3 regions amplified from RNA transcripts. HTBI primers were the set used in a first-round RT-PCR of the TCR CDR3. TCRdb fed the multiplex PCR reads into MiXCR, producing one record per CDR3 protein. The table lists approximately 640,000 distinct CDR3 sequences, roughly 17% of them singletons. The receptor's source is a man aged 45 to 65 with Graves' hyperthyroidism. The chain carries TRBV3-1 and TRBJ2-5, with D tentatively TRBD2 (6 bases). The sample consisted of blood. Written as DNA, the CDR3 is TGTGCCAGCAGCCATCTAGCGTGGGATTTACAAGAGACCCAGTGCTTC. Amino acid sequence: CASSHLAWDLQETQCF.